These 20 T cell receptor beta chains originate from one sample sequenced in a study of blood T cells in healthy people across ages (dated by TCRdb to about 2015). Libraries were made using 5' RACE. These reads were obtained on an Illumina HiSeq 2500. The second PCR ran for roughly 7 to 12 cycles and used a J-beta primer mix along with a sample-barcoded 5' primer. The public reads were reprocessed in TCRdb via fastp at Q25 and MiXCR, keeping in-frame beta chains. Rows with a matching CDR3 protein are joined into one entry that keeps the most common DNA and genes. For this sample there are approximately 1,100,000 distinct CDR3 sequences; 45% appear just once. Over 15% of the sample lies in the top ten. The material sequenced was blood. All receptors derive from a woman aged 60-75 years in good health.

The chain employs TRBV20-1 and TRBJ2-1; D tentatively fits TRBD1 or TRBD2 (5 bases each). CDR1 and CDR2 (germline): DFQATT, SNEGSKA (reference sequence). There are 13 residues in the CDR3. V lost 1 base, J lost 9 bases, and 13 bases lay in between. The CDR3, as DNA: TGCAGTGCTAGAGGGGGGTCGGTCGGTGAGCAGTTCTTC. Its protein product is CSARGGSVGEQFF.

This CDR3 reads CASSRRTSGASTDTQYF. DNA for the CDR3: TGCGCCAGCAGCCGCCGGACTAGCGGGGCTAGCACAGATACGCAGTATTTT. This chain connects TRBV5-1 to TRBJ2-3; 12 bases map to TRBD2. CDR3 length equals 17 residues. The junction had 6 bases not matched to a gene; V was cut back by 4 bases and J by 0 bases. Germline CDR1 reads SGHRS; CDR2 reads YFSETQ.

V usage is TRBV20-1 and J usage is TRBJ2-4, with a weak D call TRBD2 (6 bases). The V and J ends lost 6 bases and 13 bases respectively, with 25 bases between them. The CDR3 covers 14 residues. Germline CDR1 is DFQATT and CDR2 is SNEGSKA (reference sequence). The CDR3 DNA reads as TGCAGTGCCCGCCAGGGAGACCGAACGGGGGAGCAGTACTTC. Translation gives CSARQGDRTGEQYF.

The chain joins TRBV5-1 to TRBJ1-1, with 8 bases fitting TRBD1. Looked up from germline, CDR1 is SGHRS and CDR2 is YFSETQ. The V and J ends lost 4 bases and 4 bases, in that order; junction bases with no gene match: 9. The CDR3 is made up of 15 amino acids. The CDR3 coding sequence is TGCGCCAGCAGCAGCGAAACAGGGGGGAGCACTGAAGCTTTCTTT. It is translated as CASSSETGGSTEAFF.

As for this clonotype: A read error may explain this, as a much larger clone is one base away. This rearrangement joins TRBV29-1 to TRBJ2-6, with 7 bases fitting TRBD1. Germline trimming cut 5 bases from V and 2 bases from J; bases unmatched to any gene: 6. This CDR3 is built from 15 residues. Germline CDR1 reads SQVTM; CDR2 reads ANQGSEA. CDR3 DNA: TGCAGCGTTAATATAGGGGGCGCTGGGGCCAACGTCCTGACTTTC. It translates to CSVNIGGAGANVLTF. Combining the CDR3 with reference TRBV29-1 and TRBJ2-6 gives the whole variable domain SAVISQKPSRDICQRGTSLTIQCQVDSQVTMMFWYRQQPGQSLTLIATANQGSEATYESGFVIDKFPISRPNLTFSTLTVSNMSPEDSSIYLCSVNIGGAGANVLTFGAGSRLTVL.

The V and J genes are TRBV3-1 and TRBJ1-2; D not certain. Germline loops: CDR1 LGHDT, CDR2 YNNKEL (reference sequence). The CDR3 consists of 13 residues. Trimming left V 6 bases short and J 4 bases short, with 12 bases between. Here the CDR3 DNA reads TGTGCCAGCAGACAAACATCCAGCTATGGCTACACCTTC. Protein: CASRQTSSYGYTF.

The chain recombines TRBV2 with TRBJ1-5; 9 bases fit TRBD1. The CDR3 loop spans 14 amino acids. CDR1 and CDR2 from the germline V gene are SNHLY and FYNNEI. Trimming cost V 7 bases and J 5 bases; bases outside gene matches: 6. DNA of the CDR3: TGTGCCAGCACGGGACAGGGTGGGCATCAGCCCCAGCATTTT. Amino acid sequence: CASTGQGGHQPQHF. Using reference TRBV2 and TRBJ1-5 for the parts outside the CDR3, the full variable domain is EPEVTQTPSHQVTQMGQEVILRCVPISNHLYFYWYRQILGQKVEFLVSFYNNEISEKSEIFDDQFSVERPDGSNFTLKIRSTKLEDSAMYFCASTGQGGHQPQHFGDGTRLSIL.

The genes are TRBV20-1 and TRBJ1-2; D is unclear. The V end lost 5 bases, the J end lost 3 bases, and 10 bases lay between the germline ends. The germline V gene has CDR1 DFQATT and CDR2 SNEGSKA (reference sequence). CDR3 length: 12 residues. CDR3 in DNA: TGCAGTGCTCGACAACATGACTATGGCTACACCTTC. Translated, it gives CSARQHDYGYTF.

The chain is built from TRBV2 and TRBJ2-7, with a weak D call TRBD1 (5 bases). The CDR3 consists of 13 residues. V was clipped by 7 bases and J by 3 bases, with 13 bases between them. The germline CDR1 and CDR2 sequences are SNHLY and FYNNEI. Here the CDR3 reads CASNSGRDYEQYF. CDR3 DNA: TGTGCCAGCAATTCCGGCAGGGACTACGAGCAGTACTTC. Complete variable domain (other parts from reference TRBV2 and TRBJ2-7): EPEVTQTPSHQVTQMGQEVILRCVPISNHLYFYWYRQILGQKVEFLVSFYNNEISEKSEIFDDQFSVERPDGSNFTLKIRSTKLEDSAMYFCASNSGRDYEQYFGPGTRLTVT.

Only a few counts were recorded for this clonotype. This chain links TRBV20-1 with TRBJ1-6; 7 positions match TRBD1. The CDR3 is 13 amino acids. CDR1 is DFQATT and CDR2 is SNEGSKA in the germline V gene (reference sequence). V shed 6 bases, J shed 9 bases, and the junction held 8 bases outside the gene matches. The CDR3 DNA sequence: TGCAGTGCCAGCCAGGGGGAGGCTTCACCCCTCCACTTT. It translates to CSASQGEASPLHF.

This rearrangement joins TRBV24-1 to TRBJ2-7; 12 bases align to TRBD2. V dropped 1 base and J dropped 0; count of bases not matched to a gene: 6. CDR1 is KGHDR and CDR2 is SFDVKD in the germline V gene. The CDR3 totals 18 residues. The CDR3 bases are TGTGCCACCAGTGATTTCTCCTCACTAGCGGGAGGCTCCTACGAGCAGTACTTC. Translation: CATSDFSSLAGGSYEQYF.

The genes are TRBV27 and TRBJ2-5; D is perhaps TRBD2 (5 bases). Trimming left V 2 bases short and J 2 bases short, with 12 bases between. From germline, CDR1 is MNHEY and CDR2 SMNVEV (reference sequence). The length of the CDR3 is 15 residues. For the CDR3, the DNA is TGTGCCAGCAGTTTAGTCCCGGGATGGCAAGAGACCCAGTACTTC. Its protein is CASSLVPGWQETQYF.

The chain joins TRBV2 to TRBJ2-7, with a tentative D call TRBD1 (7 bases). This CDR3 spans 14 amino acids. V was trimmed by 5 bases and J by 4 bases, leaving 15 bases between them. CDR1 is SNHLY, CDR2 FYNNEI, per germline. CDR3 sequence (DNA): TGTGCCAGCAGTAAGGGGCAGGGGGGTTACGAGCAGTACTTC. It codes for CASSKGQGGYEQYF.

This clonotype was counted between two and nine times. The gene calls are TRBV6-5 and TRBJ2-1; a weak D match, TRBD1 (6 bases). Per the germline V gene, CDR1 is MNHEY and CDR2 is SVGAGI. Deletions cut 4 bases from V and 1 base from J, with 14 bases between. The CDR3 spans 16 residues. CDR3 nucleotides: TGTGCCAGCAGTTTACAGGGCCCTGAGTCCTACAATGAGCAGTTCTTC. Protein: CASSLQGPESYNEQFF.

V is TRBV25-1 and J is TRBJ2-7, with 7 positions matching TRBD1. The V gene's germline CDR1 is MGHDK and CDR2 SYGVNS. With V trimmed by 7 bases and J by 3 bases, 9 bases remained unmatched. The CDR3 extends over 14 amino acids. DNA for the CDR3: TGTGCCAGCATACCCCCTAGGGACAGCTACGAGCAGTACTTC. Translation: CASIPPRDSYEQYF.

This clonotype came up a few times. The genes are TRBV5-1 and TRBJ2-1, with no clear D. The CDR3 covers 13 residues. Germline loops: CDR1 SGHRS, CDR2 YFSETQ. Between the trimmed V and J ends, which lost 1 base and 10 bases, there was a span of 12 bases. The CDR3 here is CASSLRPSIEQFF. The CDR3 nucleotides are TGCGCCAGCAGCTTGAGACCCAGCATCGAGCAGTTCTTC.

The rearrangement links TRBV20-1 to TRBJ2-7; 7 positions match TRBD1. This CDR3 is built from 13 residues. Germline CDR1 DFQATT, CDR2 SNEGSKA (reference sequence). Losses at the gene ends were 5 bases for V and 3 bases for J; bases not matched to a gene: 7. In DNA, the CDR3 is TGCAGTGCTGAGGGGGCAGGGCTCTACGAGCAGTACTTC. It encodes CSAEGAGLYEQYF.

The rearrangement links TRBV7-9 to TRBJ2-6; D possibly corresponds to TRBD1 (8 bases). Germline values: CDR1 SEHNR, CDR2 FQNEAQ (reference sequence). V was trimmed by 5 bases and J by 1 base, leaving 21 bases between them. This CDR3 contains 19 residues. The CDR3 nucleotides read TGTGCCAGCAGCCCTATCGCGGACAGGGAGGGTTCTGGGGCCAACGTCCTGACTTTC. Its protein product is CASSPIADREGSGANVLTF.

The chain carries TRBV10-3 and TRBJ2-5; D remains unclear. V was pared by 4 bases and J by 2 bases, with 8 bases between. The CDR3 spans 13 residues. Germline V gene lookup returns CDR1 ENHRY and CDR2 SYGVKD. The CDR3 coding sequence is TGTGCCATCAGTGGACCCGGGCAAGAGACCCAGTACTTC. It is translated as CAISGPGQETQYF.

This clonotype was seen only once. The chain employs TRBV20-1 and TRBJ2-5; 7 positions agree with TRBD2. The V gene's germline CDR1 is DFQATT and CDR2 SNEGSKA (reference sequence). Trimming took 5 bases from V and 11 from J; bases not matched to a gene: 23. This CDR3 is built from 16 residues. CDR3 bases: TGCAGTGCTGGGGCGCCAGCGGGATCGAGGGTCAATGAGCAGTACTTC. Translation gives CSAGAPAGSRVNEQYF.